The 7 T cell receptor beta chains presented below share a single source sample, sequenced in a study of OX40 agonist ivuxolimab in advanced cancers. Profiling relied on immunoSEQ multiplex PCR, and the TCRdb table lists in-frame clones only, not all of them. The sample has about 93,000 clones; approximately 94% are singletons. Source: CD4+ or CD8+ T cells sorted from blood, taken in a trial of the OX40 agonist ivuxolimab. The receptors were sampled from an adult with an advanced solid tumor such as melanoma, head and neck, liver or kidney cancer.

The chain carries TRBV19 and TRBJ1-1; tentative D call: TRBD1 (5 bases). The V gene lost 3 bases and the J gene lost 3 bases, with 11 bases spanning the gap. CDR1 is LNHDA and CDR2 is SQIVND in the germline V gene (reference sequence). The CDR3 is 14 residues long. The CDR3 reads CASSMVDSYTEAFF. As DNA, the CDR3 is TGTGCCAGTAGTATGGTAGACAGCTACACTGAAGCTTTCTTT.

The chain joins TRBV5-5 to TRBJ2-7, with TRBD2 as a possible D gene (6 bases). From germline, CDR1 is SGHKS and CDR2 YYEKEE (reference sequence). Trimming took 1 base from V and 4 from J, leaving 18 bases between them. The CDR3 is made up of 16 amino acids. For the CDR3, the DNA is TGTGCCAGCAGCTTGTTGGGCAGGAGTGGAGGGTACGAGCAGTACTTC. Protein: CASSLLGRSGGYEQYF.

The chain is built from TRBV18 and TRBJ2-1, with TRBD2 identical over 7 bases. Trimming cost V 4 bases and J 2 bases; bases outside gene matches: 2. The CDR3 runs to 14 residues. The germline gives CDR1 KGHSH, CDR2 LQKENI. The CDR3 nucleotides are TGTGCCAGCTCACGCGGGAGCCCCTACAATGAGCAGTTCTTC. This translates into CASSRGSPYNEQFF. Complete variable domain (other parts from reference TRBV18 and TRBJ2-1): NAGVMQNPRHLVRRRGQEARLRCSPMKGHSHVYWYRQLPEEGLKFMVYLQKENIIDESGMPKERFSAEFPKEGPSILRIQQVVRGDSAAYFCASSRGSPYNEQFFGPGTRLTVL.

V and J are TRBV5-6 and TRBJ1-1, with D unresolved. Trimming took off 8 bases at V and 3 bases at J, with 20 bases between the two ends. The CDR3 has 15 residues. In germline, CDR1 is SGHDT, CDR2 YYEEEE. In nucleotides, the CDR3 is TGTGCCAGTAAACCGGGGATGGTCCGGGACACTGAAGCTTTCTTT. Translation gives CASKPGMVRDTEAFF.

V and J are TRBV10-2 and TRBJ2-7, with D maybe TRBD2 (6 bases). CDR3 length equals 14 residues. CDR1 is WSHSY, CDR2 SAAADI, per germline. With 4 bases removed from V and 1 base from J, the gap between germline ends came to 11 bases. The CDR3: CASSGTGESYEQYF. CDR3 sequence (DNA): TGCGCCAGCAGTGGGACGGGGGAGTCCTACGAGCAGTACTTC.

This clone is a singleton in its sample. The rearrangement links TRBV7-9 to TRBJ1-2, with 7 nucleotides matching TRBD1. The CDR3 spans 14 residues. Per germline, CDR1 SEHNR and CDR2 FQNEAQ (reference sequence). After removal of 1 base from V and 3 bases from J, the junction contained 2 bases not matched to a gene. Written as DNA, the CDR3 is TGTGCCAGCAGCTTAGGGGGACAGCACTATGGCTACACCTTC. It encodes CASSLGGQHYGYTF.

The chain recombines TRBV9 with TRBJ1-2; D is perhaps TRBD1 (5 bases). The CDR3 covers 16 residues. Germline values: CDR1 SGDLS, CDR2 YYNGEE. The ends were cut back, 3 bases at V and 4 bases at J, with 19 bases in the middle. This chain's CDR3 is CASSGTGQGISYGYTF. The CDR3 region has the DNA TGTGCCAGCAGCGGAACCGGGCAGGGAATATCCTATGGCTACACCTTC.